The TCR beta chain described here comes from a study of response to subunit inactivated influenza vaccine. This CDR3 has 17 amino acids. From germline, CDR1 is MNHEY and CDR2 SVGAGI. V lost 5 bases to trimming and J lost 4 bases; unmatched junction nucleotides: 14. One entry per CDR3 protein, called by TCRdb with MiXCR from the RT-PCR reads. The sample records about 530,000 distinct CDR3 sequences, 10% to 15% being singletons. The chain is built from TRBV6-5 and TRBJ2-5; TRBD2 agrees at 9 bases. Sequenced material: PBMCs from blood, taken roughly 47 days after vaccination. The receptor was isolated from a man aged 45-60 years who received an inactivated influenza vaccine. The CDR3 bases are TGTGCCAGCAGTCTACTCCGACTAGCGGAGGGCCGAGAGACCCAGTACTTC. Amino acids: CASSLLRLAEGRETQYF.